This is a list of T cell receptor beta chains from one sample in a study of T cell repertoires in cytomegalovirus infection. Their recognized antigens are unknown. A single record per CDR3 protein comes from TCRdb applying MiXCR to the reads. Found here are more than 300,000 distinct CDR3 sequences, roughly 34% of them singletons; the top ten hold approximately 12%. Sample: cultured PBMCs, taken from culture after CMV antigen stimulation. Source of these receptors: a human donor in good health (CMV status not recorded). Some clones in this sample may be carry-over from other donors' samples. CDR3s include the opening cysteine and the closing phenylalanine or tryptophan. A D gene is named only where the DNA matches it firmly. For some rows the clone size is stated as once, few or many, or as a class when expanded; others skip it.

.	TRBV20-1	TRBJ1-6	few	CSASEARGSNSPLHF	TGCAGTGCTAGTGAGGCCCGGGGCAGTAATTCACCCCTCCACTTT
TRBD1	TRBV6-5	TRBJ2-1	.	CASSSGTEKNNEQFF	TGTGCCAGCAGCTCTGGGACAGAAAAGAACAATGAGCAGTTCTTC
.	TRBV6-1	TRBJ1-5	.	CASSGVGDSNQPQHF	TGTGCCAGCAGTGGGGTAGGAGATAGCAATCAGCCCCAGCATTTT
.	TRBV6-1	TRBJ2-2	few	CASVVDMGANTGELFF	TGTGCCAGCGTAGTGGACATGGGCGCGAACACCGGGGAGCTGTTTTTT
.	TRBV11-2	TRBJ2-2	.	CASSPIQGNTGELFF	TGTGCCAGCAGCCCGATACAGGGTAACACCGGGGAGCTGTTTTTT
.	TRBV6-2/TRBV6-3	TRBJ2-3	.	CASSLRGYTQYF	TGTGCCAGCAGCCTCCGGGGCTATACGCAGTATTTT
.	TRBV5-1	TRBJ2-2	few	CASSLGIGYTGELFF	TGCGCCAGCAGCTTGGGGATTGGATACACCGGGGAGCTGTTTTTT
TRBD1	TRBV27	TRBJ1-2	.	CASSPTPPGTGPISNYGYTF	TGTGCCAGCAGTCCAACCCCACCGGGGACAGGGCCCATCTCTAACTATGGCTACACCTTC
.	TRBV18	TRBJ2-1	few	CASSLISNEQFF	TGTGCCAGCTCACTGATAAGCAATGAGCAGTTCTTC
TRBD1	TRBV15	TRBJ2-1	.	CATSREETGVNEQFF	TGTGCCACCAGCAGAGAAGAGACAGGGGTAAATGAGCAGTTCTTC
.	TRBV7-9	TRBJ1-3	.	CASSPPGPLSGNTIYF	TGTGCCAGCAGCCCGCCAGGCCCTCTCTCTGGAAACACCATATATTTT
.	TRBV12-3/TRBV12-4	TRBJ2-1	.	CASSFREPRNEQFF	TGTGCCAGCAGTTTCCGGGAGCCCCGAAATGAGCAGTTCTTC
.	TRBV2	TRBJ1-1	many	CASIMTKNTEAFF	TGTGCCAGCATTATGACAAAGAACACTGAAGCTTTCTTT
TRBD2	TRBV27	TRBJ2-1	few	CASSFQGRGLAGVMYNEQFF	TGTGCCAGCAGTTTCCAGGGCAGGGGACTAGCGGGAGTAATGTACAATGAGCAGTTCTTC
.	TRBV12-3/TRBV12-4	TRBJ2-5	few	CASSLLLGGETQYF	TGTGCCAGCAGTTTACTCCTAGGGGGAGAGACCCAGTACTTC
.	TRBV7-2	TRBJ1-2	.	CASSLALGSGGYTF	TGTGCCAGCAGCTTAGCGCTAGGGTCTGGTGGCTACACCTTC
TRBD2	TRBV6-1	TRBJ2-3	.	CASSQGLAGDRTDTQYF	TGTGCCAGCAGTCAGGGACTAGCGGGAGACCGCACAGATACGCAGTATTTT
.	TRBV12-3/TRBV12-4	TRBJ1-1	few	CASRLGERAFF	TGTGCCAGCAGACTGGGGGAGAGGGCTTTCTTT
.	TRBV5-6	TRBJ2-7	few	CASSLELVGEGSLYEQYF	TGTGCCAGCAGCTTGGAATTAGTTGGTGAGGGTTCCCTCTACGAGCAGTACTTC
TRBD2	TRBV10-3	TRBJ2-7	.	CAIRGLAGGYEQYF	TGTGCCATCAGGGGGCTAGCGGGAGGGTACGAGCAGTACTTC
.	TRBV6-2/TRBV6-3	TRBJ2-1	few	CASKPGLPYNEQFF	TGTGCCAGCAAACCAGGACTCCCCTACAATGAGCAGTTCTTC
.	TRBV7-2	TRBJ2-7	.	CASSRLGDGAYEQYF	TGTGCCAGCAGCCGTTTGGGGGACGGAGCCTACGAGCAGTACTTC
.	TRBV7-2	TRBJ1-4	many	CASSLTQATNEKLFF	TGTGCCAGCAGCTTAACCCAGGCAACTAATGAAAAACTGTTTTTT
TRBD1	TRBV12-3/TRBV12-4	TRBJ2-5	few	CASSPLGTAQETQYF	TGTGCCAGCAGTCCCTTAGGGACAGCTCAAGAGACCCAGTACTTC
.	TRBV9	TRBJ2-2	.	CASSRFAEMNTGELFF	TGTGCCAGCAGTCGATTTGCGGAAATGAACACCGGGGAGCTGTTTTTT
.	TRBV27	TRBJ1-6	.	CASSFEGGGVNSPLHF	TGTGCCAGCAGTTTCGAGGGGGGGGGAGTTAATTCACCCCTCCACTTT
TRBD1	TRBV4-3	TRBJ1-1	.	CASSQEGTGGSLAFF	TGCGCCAGCAGCCAAGAAGGGACAGGGGGAAGTTTAGCTTTCTTT
TRBD1	TRBV7-2	TRBJ2-7	few	CASSSGQASYEQYF	TGTGCCAGCAGCTCGGGACAGGCCTCCTACGAGCAGTACTTC
TRBD1	TRBV19	TRBJ1-1	.	CASRWRDRGTFTEAFF	TGTGCCAGTAGATGGAGGGACAGGGGGACGTTCACTGAAGCTTTCTTT
TRBD1	TRBV28	TRBJ1-5	few	CASSLRQGPFSNQPQHF	TGTGCCAGCAGCTTGAGACAGGGACCGTTTAGCAATCAGCCCCAGCATTTT
.	TRBV28	TRBJ1-5	few	CASSSNWGGAGVVRVHQPQHF	TGTGCCAGCAGCTCTAATTGGGGGGGGGCAGGTGTGGTGCGGGTTCATCAGCCCCAGCATTTT
TRBD1	TRBV7-2	TRBJ1-2	few	CASSVSLGTGVGYTF	TGTGCCAGCAGCGTATCCCTGGGGACAGGGGTCGGCTACACCTTC